Listed below are T cell receptor beta chains from one sample, sequenced in a study of OX40 agonist ivuxolimab in advanced cancers. Clones were sequenced by immunoSEQ multiplex PCR, and TCRdb holds only the in-frame ones, with some missing. The table records 75,000 to 80,000 clones, 65% to 85% of them present only once. The source was CD4+ or CD8+ T cells sorted from blood, collected in a trial of the OX40 agonist ivuxolimab. These receptors all come from an adult with an advanced solid tumor such as melanoma, head and neck, liver or kidney cancer. The CDR3 runs from the conserved cysteine through the conserved F or W. Each record gives: V gene, J gene, CDR3 protein.

TRBV18	TRBJ2-7	CASSPPAGEQYF
TRBV7-9	TRBJ1-3	CASSPVKGYGNTIYF
TRBV14	TRBJ1-2	CASSQDHRGIDGYTF
TRBV7-9	TRBJ2-5	CASSPPGPLEGEQYF
TRBV19	TRBJ1-1	CASSQRSGSGTEAFF
TRBV4-3	TRBJ2-2	CASSQEGGVTGELFF
TRBV2	TRBJ1-4	CASHGWQPTNEKLFF
TRBV11-2	TRBJ2-4	CASSFTQGENIQYF
TRBV12-5	TRBJ2-5	CASAIKQGLQETQYF
TRBV6-5	TRBJ1-2	CASRKGLGYTF
TRBV5-4	TRBJ1-2	CASSSIPLGYGYTF
TRBV5-4	TRBJ1-6	CASSLGAVRNSPLHF
TRBV7-3	TRBJ2-2	CASSQSPPGLFAGELFF
TRBV7-6	TRBJ2-1	CASSWGTSHHNEQFF